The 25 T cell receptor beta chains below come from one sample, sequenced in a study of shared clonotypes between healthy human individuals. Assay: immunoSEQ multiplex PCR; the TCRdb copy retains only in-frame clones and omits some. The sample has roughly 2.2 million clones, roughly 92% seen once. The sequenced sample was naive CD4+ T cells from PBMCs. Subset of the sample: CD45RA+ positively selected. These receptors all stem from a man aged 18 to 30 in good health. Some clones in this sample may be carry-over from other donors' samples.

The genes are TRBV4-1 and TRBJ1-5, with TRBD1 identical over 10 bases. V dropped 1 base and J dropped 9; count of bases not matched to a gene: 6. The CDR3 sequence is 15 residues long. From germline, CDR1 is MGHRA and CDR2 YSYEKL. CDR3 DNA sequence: TGCGCCAGCAGCCAAGCGGGACAGGGGTATGGGCCCCAGCATTTT. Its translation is CASSQAGQGYGPQHF.

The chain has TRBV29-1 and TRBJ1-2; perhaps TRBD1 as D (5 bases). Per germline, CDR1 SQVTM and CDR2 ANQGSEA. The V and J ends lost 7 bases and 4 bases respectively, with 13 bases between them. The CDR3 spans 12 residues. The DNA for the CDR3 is TGCAGCGAAGGGACGGCATCCTATGGCTACACCTTC. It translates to CSEGTASYGYTF.

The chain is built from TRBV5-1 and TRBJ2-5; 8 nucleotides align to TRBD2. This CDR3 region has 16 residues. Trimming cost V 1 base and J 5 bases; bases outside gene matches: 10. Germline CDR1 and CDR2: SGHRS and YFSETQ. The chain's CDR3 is CASSLSSGSTWETQYF. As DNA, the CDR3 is TGCGCCAGCAGCTTGTCTAGCGGGTCCACGTGGGAGACCCAGTACTTC.

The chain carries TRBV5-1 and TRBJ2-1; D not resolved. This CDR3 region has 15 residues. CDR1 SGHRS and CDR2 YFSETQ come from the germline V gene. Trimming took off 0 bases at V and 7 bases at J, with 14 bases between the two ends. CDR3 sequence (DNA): TGCGCCAGCAGCTTGGTGACCCCCGGGCGAAATGAGCAGTTCTTC. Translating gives CASSLVTPGRNEQFF.

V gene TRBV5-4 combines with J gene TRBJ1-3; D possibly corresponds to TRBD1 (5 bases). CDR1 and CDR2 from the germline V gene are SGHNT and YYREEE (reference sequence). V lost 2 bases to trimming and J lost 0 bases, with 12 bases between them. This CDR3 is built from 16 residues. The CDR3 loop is CASSFGGSHSGNTIYF. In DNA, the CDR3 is TGTGCCAGCAGCTTCGGGGGGTCCCACTCTGGAAACACCATATATTTT.

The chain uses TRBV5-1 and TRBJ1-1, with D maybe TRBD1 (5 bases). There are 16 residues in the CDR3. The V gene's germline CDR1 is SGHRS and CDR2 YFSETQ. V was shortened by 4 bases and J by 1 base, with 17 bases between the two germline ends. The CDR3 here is CASSSGGGTPNTEAFF. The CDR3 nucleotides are TGCGCCAGCAGCAGCGGGGGGGGAACCCCGAACACTGAAGCTTTCTTT.

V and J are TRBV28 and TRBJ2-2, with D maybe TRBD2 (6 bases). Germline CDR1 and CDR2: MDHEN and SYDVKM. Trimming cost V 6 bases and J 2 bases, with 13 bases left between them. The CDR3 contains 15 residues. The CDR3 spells CASSKRAPNTGELFF. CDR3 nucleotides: TGTGCCAGCAGCAAGCGGGCACCTAACACCGGGGAGCTGTTTTTT. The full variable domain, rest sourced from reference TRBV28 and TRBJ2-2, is DVKVTQSSRYLVKRTGEKVFLECVQDMDHENMFWYRQDPGLGLRLIYFSYDVKMKEKGDIPEGYSVSREKKERFSLILESASTNQTSMYLCASSKRAPNTGELFFGEGSRLTVL.

CDR3 region: CASSSIRTSGNNEQFF. The CDR3 coding sequence is TGTGCCAGCAGCTCGATCCGGACTAGCGGGAACAATGAGCAGTTCTTC. The chain recombines TRBV5-8 with TRBJ2-1, with 12 bases lining up with TRBD2. This CDR3 is 16 amino acids long. Germline V gives CDR1 SGHTS, CDR2 YDEGEE. V trimming: 3 bases; J trimming: 5 bases; junction bases outside the gene matches: 6. Complete variable domain (other parts from reference TRBV5-8 and TRBJ2-1): EAGVTQSPTHLIKTRGQQATLRCSPISGHTSVYWYQQALGLGLQFLLWYDEGEERNRGNFPPRFSGRQFPNYSSELNVNALELEDSALYLCASSSIRTSGNNEQFFGPGTRLTVL.

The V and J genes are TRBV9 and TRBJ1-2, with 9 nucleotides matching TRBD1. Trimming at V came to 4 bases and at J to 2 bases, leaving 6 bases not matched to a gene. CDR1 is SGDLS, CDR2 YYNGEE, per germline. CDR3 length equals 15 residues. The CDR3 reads CASSLRTGENYGYTF. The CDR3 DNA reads TGTGCCAGCAGCTTACGGACAGGGGAGAACTATGGCTACACCTTC.

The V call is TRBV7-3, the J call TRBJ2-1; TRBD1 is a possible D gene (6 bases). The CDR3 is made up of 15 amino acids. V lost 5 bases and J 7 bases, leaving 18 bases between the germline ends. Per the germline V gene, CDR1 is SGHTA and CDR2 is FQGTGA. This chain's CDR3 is CASSMGHRALNEQFF. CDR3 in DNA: TGTGCCAGCAGCATGGGACACAGGGCATTAAATGAGCAGTTCTTC.

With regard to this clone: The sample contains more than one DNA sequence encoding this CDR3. The CDR3 loop reads CASSFSRGTYNEQFF. The CDR3 DNA sequence: TGTGCCAGCAGTTTCAGCCGGGGGACATACAATGAGCAGTTCTTC. The chain couples TRBV7-2 to TRBJ2-1, with D possibly being TRBD1 or TRBD2 (6 bases each). Germline loops: CDR1 SGHTA, CDR2 FQGNSA. The V and J ends lost 6 bases and 4 bases respectively, with 16 bases between them. This CDR3 comprises 15 residues. Drawing the rest from reference TRBV7-2 and TRBJ2-1, the complete variable domain is GAGVSQSPSNKVTEKGKDVELRCDPISGHTALYWYRQSLGQGLEFLIYFQGNSAPDKSGLPSDRFSAERTGGSVSTLTIQRTQQEDSAVYLCASSFSRGTYNEQFFGPGTRLTVL.

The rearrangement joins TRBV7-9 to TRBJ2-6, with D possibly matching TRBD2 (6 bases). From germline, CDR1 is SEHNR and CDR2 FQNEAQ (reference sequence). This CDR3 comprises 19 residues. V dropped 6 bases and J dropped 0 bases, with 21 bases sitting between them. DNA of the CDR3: TGTGCCAGCAGTCATCCCAACACCGGAGGGAGCTCTGGGGCCAACGTCCTGACTTTC. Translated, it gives CASSHPNTGGSSGANVLTF.

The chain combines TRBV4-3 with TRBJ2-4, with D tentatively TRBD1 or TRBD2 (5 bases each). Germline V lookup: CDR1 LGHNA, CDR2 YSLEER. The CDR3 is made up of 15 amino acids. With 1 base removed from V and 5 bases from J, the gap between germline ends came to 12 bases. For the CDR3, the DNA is TGCGCCAGCAGCCAAGGAGGGACCCTCCAAAACATTCAGTACTTC. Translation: CASSQGGTLQNIQYF.

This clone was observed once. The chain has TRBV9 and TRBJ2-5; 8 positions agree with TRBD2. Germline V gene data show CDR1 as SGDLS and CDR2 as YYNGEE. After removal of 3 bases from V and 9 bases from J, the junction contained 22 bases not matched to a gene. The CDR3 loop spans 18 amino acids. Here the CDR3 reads CASSAAVRASGWQEAQYF. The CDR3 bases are TGTGCCAGCAGCGCGGCGGTTCGGGCTAGCGGGTGGCAGGAGGCCCAGTACTTC.

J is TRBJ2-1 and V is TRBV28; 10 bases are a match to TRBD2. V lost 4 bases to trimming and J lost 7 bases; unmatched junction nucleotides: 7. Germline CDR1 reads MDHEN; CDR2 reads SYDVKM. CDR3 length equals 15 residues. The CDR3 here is CASSSSGTSVNEQFF. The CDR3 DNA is TGTGCCAGCAGTTCCTCCGGGACTAGCGTTAATGAGCAGTTCTTC. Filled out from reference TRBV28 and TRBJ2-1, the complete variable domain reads DVKVTQSSRYLVKRTGEKVFLECVQDMDHENMFWYRQDPGLGLRLIYFSYDVKMKEKGDIPEGYSVSREKKERFSLILESASTNQTSMYLCASSSSGTSVNEQFFGPGTRLTVL.

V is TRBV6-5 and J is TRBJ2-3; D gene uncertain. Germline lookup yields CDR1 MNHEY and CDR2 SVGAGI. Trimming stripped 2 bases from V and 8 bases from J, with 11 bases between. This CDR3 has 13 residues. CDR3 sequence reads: CASSYGPPGTQYF. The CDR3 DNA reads TGTGCCAGCAGTTACGGCCCCCCTGGTACGCAGTATTTT.

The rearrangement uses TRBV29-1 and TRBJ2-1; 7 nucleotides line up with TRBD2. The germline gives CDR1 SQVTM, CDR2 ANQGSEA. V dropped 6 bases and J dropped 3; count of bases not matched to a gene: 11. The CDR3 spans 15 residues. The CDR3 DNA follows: TGCAGCGTGGGGTCAAGACAGCGGGACTACAATGAGCAGTTCTTC. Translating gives CSVGSRQRDYNEQFF.

The CDR3 spells CASSLYVGSNEQYF. Written as DNA, the CDR3 is TGTGCCAGCAGCTTATATGTTGGGTCAAACGAGCAGTACTTC. The rearrangement uses TRBV7-2 and TRBJ2-7; no clear D. The length of the CDR3 is 14 residues. Germline lookup yields CDR1 SGHTA and CDR2 FQGNSA. Trimming pared 2 bases from V and 5 bases from J, leaving 13 bases between.

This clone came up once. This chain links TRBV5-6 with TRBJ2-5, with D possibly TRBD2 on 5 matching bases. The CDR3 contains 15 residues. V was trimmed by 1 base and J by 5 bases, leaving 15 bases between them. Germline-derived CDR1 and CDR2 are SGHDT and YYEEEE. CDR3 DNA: TGTGCCAGCAGCTTGAAAGAGGGCTGGGCGGAGACCCAGTACTTC. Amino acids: CASSLKEGWAETQYF.

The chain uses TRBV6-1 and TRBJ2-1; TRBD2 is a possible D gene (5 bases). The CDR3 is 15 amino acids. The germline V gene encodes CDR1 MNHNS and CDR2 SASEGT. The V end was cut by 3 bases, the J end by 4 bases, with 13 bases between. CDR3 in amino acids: CASSEIALGYNEQFF. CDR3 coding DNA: TGTGCCAGCAGTGAGATAGCGCTCGGTTACAATGAGCAGTTCTTC.

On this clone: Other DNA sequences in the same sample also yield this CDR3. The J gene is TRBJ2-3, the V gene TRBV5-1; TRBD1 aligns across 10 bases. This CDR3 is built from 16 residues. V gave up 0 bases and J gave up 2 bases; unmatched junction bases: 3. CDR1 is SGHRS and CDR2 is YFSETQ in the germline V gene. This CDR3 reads CASSLGTGGITDTQYF. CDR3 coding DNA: TGCGCCAGCAGCTTGGGGACAGGGGGTATCACAGATACGCAGTATTTT.

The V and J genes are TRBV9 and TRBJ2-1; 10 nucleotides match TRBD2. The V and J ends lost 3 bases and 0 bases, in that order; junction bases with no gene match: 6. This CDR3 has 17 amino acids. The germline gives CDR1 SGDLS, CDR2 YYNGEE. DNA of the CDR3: TGTGCCAGCAGCGATAGACCTAGCGGGAGCTCCTACAATGAGCAGTTCTTC. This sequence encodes CASSDRPSGSSYNEQFF.

CDR3 sequence: CASRASGSSYNEQFF. The CDR3 DNA sequence: TGTGCCAGCAGGGCTAGCGGGAGCTCCTACAATGAGCAGTTCTTC. The genes are TRBV6-5 and TRBJ2-1; 10 bases map to TRBD2. Germline assignment: CDR1 MNHEY and CDR2 SVGAGI. Germline trimming cut 6 bases from V and 0 bases from J; bases unmatched to any gene: 2. This CDR3 region has 15 residues.

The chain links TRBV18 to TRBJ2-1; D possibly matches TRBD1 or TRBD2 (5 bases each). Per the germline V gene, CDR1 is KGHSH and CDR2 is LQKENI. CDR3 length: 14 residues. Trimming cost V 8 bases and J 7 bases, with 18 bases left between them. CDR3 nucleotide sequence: TGTGCCAGCACCTTGGGGACCCCAAGAAATGAGCAGTTCTTC. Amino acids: CASTLGTPRNEQFF. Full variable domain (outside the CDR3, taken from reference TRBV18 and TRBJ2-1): NAGVMQNPRHLVRRRGQEARLRCSPMKGHSHVYWYRQLPEEGLKFMVYLQKENIIDESGMPKERFSAEFPKEGPSILRIQQVVRGDSAAYFCASTLGTPRNEQFFGPGTRLTVL.

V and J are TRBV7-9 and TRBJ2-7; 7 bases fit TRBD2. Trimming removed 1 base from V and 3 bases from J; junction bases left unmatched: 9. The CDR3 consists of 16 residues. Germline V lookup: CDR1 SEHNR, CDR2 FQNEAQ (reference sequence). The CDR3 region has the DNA TGTGCCAGCAGCTTAGGGCAGACTAGCAGCTTCTACGAGCAGTACTTC. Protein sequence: CASSLGQTSSFYEQYF.